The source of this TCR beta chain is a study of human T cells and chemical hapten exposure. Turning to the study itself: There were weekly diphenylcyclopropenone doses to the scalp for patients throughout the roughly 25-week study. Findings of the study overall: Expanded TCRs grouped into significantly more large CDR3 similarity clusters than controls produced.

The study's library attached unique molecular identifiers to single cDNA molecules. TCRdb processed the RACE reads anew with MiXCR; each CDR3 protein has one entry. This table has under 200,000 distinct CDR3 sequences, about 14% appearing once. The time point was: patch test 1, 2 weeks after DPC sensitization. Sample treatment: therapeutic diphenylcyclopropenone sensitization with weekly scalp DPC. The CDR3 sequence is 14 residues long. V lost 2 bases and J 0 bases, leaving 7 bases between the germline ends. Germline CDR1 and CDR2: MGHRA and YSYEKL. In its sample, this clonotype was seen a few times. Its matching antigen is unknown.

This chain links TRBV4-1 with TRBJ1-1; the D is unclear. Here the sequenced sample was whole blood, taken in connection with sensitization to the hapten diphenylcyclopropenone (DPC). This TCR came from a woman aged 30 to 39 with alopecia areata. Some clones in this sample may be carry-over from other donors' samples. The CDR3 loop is CASSQLLMNTEAFF. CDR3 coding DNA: TGCGCCAGCAGCCAACTGCTGATGAACACTGAAGCTTTCTTT.